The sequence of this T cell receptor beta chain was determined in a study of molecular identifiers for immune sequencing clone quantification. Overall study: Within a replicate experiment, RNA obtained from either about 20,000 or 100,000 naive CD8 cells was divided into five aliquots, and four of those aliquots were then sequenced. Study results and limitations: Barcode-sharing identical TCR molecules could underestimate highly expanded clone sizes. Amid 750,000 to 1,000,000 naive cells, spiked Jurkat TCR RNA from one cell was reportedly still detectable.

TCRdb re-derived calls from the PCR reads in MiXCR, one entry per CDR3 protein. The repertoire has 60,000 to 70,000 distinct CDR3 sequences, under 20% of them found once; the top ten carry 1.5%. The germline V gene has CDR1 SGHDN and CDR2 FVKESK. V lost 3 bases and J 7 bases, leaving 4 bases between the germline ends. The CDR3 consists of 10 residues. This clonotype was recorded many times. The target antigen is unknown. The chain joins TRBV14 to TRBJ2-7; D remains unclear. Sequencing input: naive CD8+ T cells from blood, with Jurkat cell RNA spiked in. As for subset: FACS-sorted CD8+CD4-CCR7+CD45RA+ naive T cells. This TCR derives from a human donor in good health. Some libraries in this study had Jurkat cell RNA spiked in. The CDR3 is CASSHGEQYF. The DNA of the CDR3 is TGTGCCAGCAGCCATGGAGAGCAGTACTTC. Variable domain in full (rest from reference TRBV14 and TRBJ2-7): EAGVTQFPSHSVIEKGQTVTLRCDPISGHDNLYWYRRVMGKEIKFLLHFVKESKQDESGMPNNRFLAERTGGTYSTLKVQPAELEDSGVYFCASSHGEQYFGPGTRLTVT.